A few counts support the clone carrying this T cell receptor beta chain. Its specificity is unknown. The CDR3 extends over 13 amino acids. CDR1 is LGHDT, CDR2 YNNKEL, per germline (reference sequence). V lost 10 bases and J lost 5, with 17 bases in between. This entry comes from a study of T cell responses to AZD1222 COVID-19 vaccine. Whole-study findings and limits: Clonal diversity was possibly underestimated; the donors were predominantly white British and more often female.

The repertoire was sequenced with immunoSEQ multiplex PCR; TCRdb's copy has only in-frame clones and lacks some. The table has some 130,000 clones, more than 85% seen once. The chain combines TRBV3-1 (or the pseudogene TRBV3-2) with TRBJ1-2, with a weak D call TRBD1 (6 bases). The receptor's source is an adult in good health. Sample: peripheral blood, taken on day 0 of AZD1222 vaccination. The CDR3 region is CATLPRGRYGYTF. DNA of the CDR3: TGTGCCACCCTCCCCAGGGGAAGGTATGGCTACACCTTC.